This T cell receptor (beta chain) was documented in a study of response to subunit inactivated influenza vaccine. Whole-study findings and limits: T cells newly recruited by each seasonal influenza vaccination are few, the authors suggested.

TCRdb analysed the RT-PCR reads with MiXCR anew, one entry per CDR3 protein. The table has roughly 500,000 distinct CDR3 sequences, about 25% seen once. V was trimmed by 4 bases and J by 2 bases, leaving 12 bases between them. The CDR3 is made up of 14 amino acids. Germline V CDR1 and CDR2: MNHNS, SASEGT. Comments on this clonotype: Its target is not known.

V gene TRBV6-1 combines with J gene TRBJ2-7, with D maybe TRBD1 (6 bases). The source material was CD4+ T cells sorted from PBMCs, sampled roughly 5 days after vaccination. This sequence originates from a man aged 50-60 years who received an inactivated influenza vaccine. The CDR3 sequence is CASSAGDPTYEQYF. CDR3 in DNA: TGTGCCAGCAGTGCAGGGGACCCCACCTACGAGCAGTACTTC.